A single sample is the source of the 19 T cell receptor beta chains below, sequenced in a study of T cells in Graves' hyperthyroidism and ophthalmopathy. RNA transcripts yielded amplified TCR beta CDR3 regions. Initially, a first-round RT-PCR of the TCR CDR3 employed the HTBI primer set. One entry per CDR3 protein results from TCRdb running MiXCR on the multiplex PCR reads. This sample has 480,000 or so distinct CDR3 sequences, with 40% to 55% found just once. Sequencing was carried out using peripheral blood or thyroid tissue (not recorded which). Receptor source: an adult woman with Graves' disease, either hyperthyroidism or ophthalmopathy (not recorded which).

This clonotype has a count of ten or more. The chain carries TRBV5-6 and TRBJ1-1, with D uncertain. The V end lost 2 bases, the J end lost 0 bases, and 11 bases lay between the germline ends. The CDR3 is made up of 15 amino acids. CDR1 and CDR2 (germline): SGHDT, YYEEEE. The CDR3 nucleotides are TGTGCCAGCAGCTTCGTTCAGGCTATGAACACTGAAGCTTTCTTT. Translated: CASSFVQAMNTEAFF.

The V call is TRBV7-9, the J call TRBJ2-5; 10 nucleotides agree with TRBD1. Germline trimming cut 4 bases from V and 4 bases from J; bases unmatched to any gene: 15. Germline-derived CDR1 and CDR2 are SEHNR and FQNEAQ (reference sequence). This CDR3 is built from 18 residues. CDR3 bases: TGTGCCAGCAGCTCCCCCCGGGACAGGGGAGGCGGGGGAGAGACCCAGTACTTC. This codes for CASSSPRDRGGGGETQYF.

This clonotype was picked up many times. The chain recombines TRBV5-1 with TRBJ1-1; D is perhaps TRBD1 (5 bases). CDR1 and CDR2 (germline): SGHRS, YFSETQ. V was trimmed by 4 bases and J by 4 bases, leaving 14 bases between them. The CDR3 sequence is 14 residues long. CDR3 DNA sequence: TGCGCCAGCAGCGAGATGGGGGGGGGCACTGAAGCTTTCTTT. It codes for CASSEMGGGTEAFF. Variable domain in full (rest from reference TRBV5-1 and TRBJ1-1): KAGVTQTPRYLIKTRGQQVTLSCSPISGHRSVSWYQQTPGQGLQFLFEYFSETQRNKGNFPGRFSGRQFSNSRSEMNVSTLELGDSALYLCASSEMGGGTEAFFGQGTRLTVV.

Only a few counts were recorded for this clonotype. The chain employs TRBV7-2 and TRBJ1-2; D gene unclear. CDR1 is SGHTA and CDR2 is FQGNSA in the germline V gene. Trimming stripped 1 base from V and 8 bases from J, with 8 bases between. The length of the CDR3 is 12 residues. CDR3 coding DNA: TGTGCCAGCAGCTTAGGGAGGAACGGCTACACCTTC. This codes for CASSLGRNGYTF.

With regard to this clonotype: Being one base from a much bigger clone, this may be a read error. V and J are TRBV10-3 and TRBJ1-2; a possible D gene is TRBD1 (6 bases). V dropped 5 bases and J dropped 8 bases, with 12 bases sitting between them. The length of the CDR3 is 12 residues. In germline, CDR1 is ENHRY, CDR2 SYGVKD. The CDR3 nucleotides read TGTGCCATCAGTCGACAGGTTGGCGGCTACACCTTC. This gives the protein CAISRQVGGYTF.

This clonotype was counted ten times or more. The V call is TRBV6-6, the J call TRBJ1-6, with 7 bases that match TRBD1. Germline V gene data show CDR1 as MNHNY and CDR2 as SVGAGI (reference sequence). There are 16 residues in the CDR3. V was pared by 2 bases and J by 7 bases, with 8 bases of the junction left unmatched. The DNA of the CDR3 is TGTGCCAGCAGTTACGGGAGACAGGGAGGGAATTCACCCCTCCACTTT. Protein sequence: CASSYGRQGGNSPLHF.

This clonotype was observed once. The chain recombines TRBV14 with TRBJ1-1; D is unclear. CDR1 and CDR2 (germline): SGHDN, FVKESK. V lost 8 bases, J lost 2 bases, and 18 bases lay in between. This CDR3 is built from 15 residues. CDR3: CASSPNAWGNTEAFF. The CDR3 DNA reads as TGTGCCAGCTCACCAAACGCGTGGGGAAACACTGAAGCTTTCTTT. Together with reference TRBV14 and TRBJ1-1, the CDR3 gives the full variable domain: EAGVTQFPSHSVIEKGQTVTLRCDPISGHDNLYWYRRVMGKEIKFLLHFVKESKQDESGMPNNRFLAERTGGTYSTLKVQPAELEDSGVYFCASSPNAWGNTEAFFGQGTRLTVV.

This clonotype has at least ten counts. The V and J genes are TRBV5-1 and TRBJ1-6; D is ambiguous. Trimming removed 4 bases at V and 5 bases at J, with 7 bases between. Germline V gives CDR1 SGHRS, CDR2 YFSETQ. This CDR3 region has 13 residues. The CDR3, as DNA: TGCGCCAGCAGCAGCACAGATAATTCACCCCTCCACTTT. This gives the protein CASSSTDNSPLHF.

The chain couples TRBV15 to TRBJ1-5; a possible D gene is TRBD1 (5 bases). CDR1 and CDR2 (germline): LNHNV, YYDKDF (reference sequence). This CDR3 comprises 17 residues. The V end was cut by 0 bases, the J end by 4 bases, with 16 bases between. In nucleotides, the CDR3 is TGTGCCACCAGCAGAGATTACGACTCCGGGACTAATCAGCCCCAGCATTTT. Amino acids: CATSRDYDSGTNQPQHF.

The chain links TRBV20-1 to TRBJ1-1; D perhaps matches TRBD1 (5 bases). This CDR3 contains 14 residues. The germline V gene has CDR1 DFQATT and CDR2 SNEGSKA (reference sequence). CDR3 in amino acids: CRAMLGGRDTEAFF. DNA of the CDR3: TGCAGGGCGATGCTGGGGGGACGGGATACTGAAGCTTTCTTT.

This chain uses TRBV7-8 with TRBJ2-5; 13 bases agree with TRBD2. Looked up from germline, CDR1 is SGHVS and CDR2 is FQNEAQ. V was pared by 1 base and J by 2 bases, with 1 base of the junction left unmatched. This CDR3 is built from 16 residues. The CDR3 DNA reads as TGTGCCAGCAGCTTAGGGGGACTAGCGGGACAAGAGACCCAGTACTTC. Its translation: CASSLGGLAGQETQYF.

The CDR3 DNA reads TGTGCCAGCAGCTTAGGGGGACGTTATCTTTCACCCCTCCACTTT. Amino acid sequence: CASSLGGRYLSPLHF. The V gene is TRBV7-8, the J gene TRBJ1-6; the D gene is possibly TRBD1 (5 bases). Germline loops: CDR1 SGHVS, CDR2 FQNEAQ. Deletions cut 1 base from V and 9 bases from J, with 13 bases between. CDR3 size: 15 residues.

This chain joins TRBV7-2 and TRBJ1-2; no reliable D call. Trimming cost V 1 base and J 13 bases, with 16 bases left between them. Per the germline V gene, CDR1 is SGHTA and CDR2 is FQGNSA. The CDR3 consists of 13 residues. CDR3 nucleotide sequence: TGTGCCAGCAGCTTAGTTGGTCTAGCGGGAGTCACCTTC. It codes for CASSLVGLAGVTF.

The table lists this clonotype with many counts. CDR3 loop: CASSLANRRSTEAFF. CDR3 coding DNA: TGTGCCAGCAGCTTAGCCAACAGGCGAAGCACTGAAGCTTTCTTT. This sequence joins TRBV7-9 and TRBJ1-1, with D possibly matching TRBD1 (5 bases). The CDR3 is made up of 15 amino acids. The germline V gene encodes CDR1 SEHNR and CDR2 FQNEAQ (reference sequence). V shed 0 bases and J shed 4 bases, with 12 bases lying between them.

The chain combines TRBV12-3 or TRBV12-4 with TRBJ2-5, with 14 bases fitting TRBD2. This CDR3 has 17 amino acids. V gave up 6 bases and J gave up 0 bases; unmatched junction bases: 6. CDR3 protein: CASSGTSGRNYQETQYF. CDR3 DNA sequence: TGTGCCAGCAGCGGGACTAGCGGGAGAAATTACCAAGAGACCCAGTACTTC.

The rearrangement joins TRBV7-9 to TRBJ1-5; a weak D match, TRBD1 (5 bases). Germline V gene lookup returns CDR1 SEHNR and CDR2 FQNEAQ (reference sequence). The V end was cut by 4 bases, the J end by 7 bases, with 11 bases between. The CDR3 covers 13 residues. The CDR3, as DNA: TGTGCCAGCAGCTCCGACAGTCAGCAGCCCCAGCATTTT. Amino acids: CASSSDSQQPQHF. Based on the CDR3 plus reference TRBV7-9 and TRBJ1-5, the full variable domain is DTGVSQNPRHKITKRGQNVTFRCDPISEHNRLYWYRQTLGQGPEFLTYFQNEAQLEKSRLLSDRFSAERPKGSFSTLEIQRTEQGDSAMYLCASSSDSQQPQHFGDGTRLSIL.

This clonotype was detected ten times or more. V usage is TRBV4-2 and J usage is TRBJ2-7, with D possibly matching TRBD1 (6 bases). The V end lost 1 base, the J end lost 3 bases, and 10 bases lay between the germline ends. Germline CDR1 is LGHNA and CDR2 is YNFKEQ. The CDR3 is made up of 14 amino acids. The DNA of the CDR3 is TGTGCCAGCAGCCAAGCGACAGGACGCTACGAGCAGTACTTC. Translating gives CASSQATGRYEQYF.

The chain employs TRBV29-1 and TRBJ1-1, with D tentatively TRBD1 (5 bases). The V end lost 3 bases, the J end lost 6 bases, and 11 bases lay between the germline ends. Germline CDR1 SQVTM, CDR2 ANQGSEA. This CDR3 contains 12 residues. The CDR3 here is CSVDLGGAEAFF. CDR3 in DNA: TGCAGCGTTGATTTGGGGGGGGCTGAAGCTTTCTTT.

CDR3 region: CASSPVGRGGYTF. The CDR3 DNA follows: TGTGCCAGCAGCCCCGTTGGGCGGGGAGGCTACACCTTC. The rearrangement links TRBV7-6 to TRBJ1-2; no definite D call. CDR1 and CDR2 (germline): SGHVS, FNYEAQ. The CDR3 loop spans 13 amino acids. Trimming stripped 5 bases from V and 8 bases from J, with 15 bases between.